This T cell receptor beta chain was sequenced in a study of blood T cell repertoires in COVID-19. Looking at the study overall: COVID-19 samples, acute and convalescent, were from the United States, Italy and Spain. The analysed material was cDNA or gDNA that came from T cells, B-cell-depleted T cells, or PBMCs.

As handled by the study authors: Amplified reference gene primers provided the basis for estimating nucleated cell counts. Profiled with immunoSEQ multiplex PCR; TCRdb holds only in-frame clones, not every one. V, J and clone size are taken as reported in that table, and D and trimming were inferred from the DNA itself. The table includes about 190,000 clones, around 90% detected once. CDR1 and CDR2 from the germline V gene are MNHEY and SVGEGT. There are 17 residues in the CDR3. V shed 0 bases and J shed 0 bases, with 12 bases lying between them. Material: peripheral blood. The receptor was isolated from a man aged 35 to 55 with active or convalescent COVID-19. V gene TRBV6-2 or TRBV6-3 combines with J gene TRBJ1-5; D gene uncertain. DNA for the CDR3: TGTGCCAGCAGTTACTCGATATCGGGGAATAGCAATCAGCCCCAGCATTTT. Its protein is CASSYSISGNSNQPQHF.